This passage covers 26 T cell receptor beta chains from one sample sequenced in a study of identical twins (dated by TCRdb to the mid-2010s). Library construction relied on 5' RACE. The sequencing machine was an Illumina HiSeq 2000. TCRdb reworked the public reads: Q25 trimming with fastp, MiXCR clone assembly, productive beta chains retained. Rows are combined by CDR3 protein, so each entry shows the most common genes and DNA. Here the sample has approximately 550,000 distinct CDR3 sequences; approximately 20% occur a single time. Roughly 0.5% of the sample belongs to the ten largest clones. The same data also contributed to another study, on yellow fever vaccine responses in identical twins.

The sequencing input was CD4+ T cells sorted from blood. These receptors all come from a woman aged 18-35 years in good health.

This clonotype was picked up a small number of times. This chain connects TRBV11-1 to TRBJ2-7; TRBD2 matches 12 bases. Germline-derived CDR1 and CDR2 are SGHAT and FQDESV (reference sequence). J gave up 0 bases and V 5 bases, and 2 bases lay outside the gene matches. The CDR3 sequence is 15 residues long. Here the CDR3 DNA reads TGTGCCAGCAGCACGACTAGCGGGAGCTCCTACGAGCAGTACGTC. It codes for CASSTTSGSSYEQYV.

This clonotype was seen only a few times. The chain uses TRBV6-1 and TRBJ2-7, with 11 bases aligning to TRBD2. The CDR3 runs to 16 residues. Germline CDR1 is MNHNS and CDR2 is SASEGT. Germline trimming cut 2 bases from V and 3 bases from J; bases unmatched to any gene: 6. CDR3 amino acids: CASSESPSGRFYEQYF. For the CDR3, the DNA is TGTGCCAGCAGTGAATCCCCTAGCGGGAGGTTCTACGAGCAGTACTTC.

This chain joins TRBV3-1 and TRBJ1-1, with TRBD1 matching over 8 bases. The CDR3 consists of 15 residues. Per germline, CDR1 LGHDT and CDR2 YNNKEL (reference sequence). The trim removed 1 base at V and 1 base at J, leaving 2 bases unmatched. The CDR3 protein is CASSQGGTGNTEAFF. In DNA form, the CDR3 reads TGTGCCAGCAGCCAAGGTGGGACAGGGAACACTGAAGCTTTCTTT.

This clonotype was observed a few times. Written as DNA, the CDR3 is TGTGCCAGCAGGCTAGGGACTAGCGAGTCAGATACGCAGTATTTT. Its protein product is CASRLGTSESDTQYF. The chain joins TRBV12-3 or TRBV12-4 to TRBJ2-3; 10 bases map to TRBD2. The CDR3 contains 15 residues. J lost 4 bases, V lost 6 bases, and 7 bases had no gene match.

This clonotype was observed a few times. V and J are TRBV7-9 and TRBJ1-5; 7 bases are a match to TRBD1. The germline V gene has CDR1 SEHNR and CDR2 FQNEAQ (reference sequence). CDR3 size: 13 residues. Trimming at V came to 5 bases and at J to 6 bases, leaving 4 bases not matched to a gene. The CDR3 nucleotides read TGTGCCAGCAGCAACGACAGGGCTCAGCCCCAGCATTTT. Amino acids: CASSNDRAQPQHF.

In its sample, this clonotype was seen a few times. The chain employs TRBV3-1 and TRBJ1-2, with a tentative D call TRBD1 (6 bases). This CDR3 is built from 12 residues. Deletions cut 2 bases from V and 8 bases from J, with 9 bases between. The germline V gene encodes CDR1 LGHDT and CDR2 YNNKEL (reference sequence). The CDR3 here is CASSQTGFGYTF. In DNA form, the CDR3 reads TGTGCCAGCAGCCAAACAGGGTTCGGCTACACCTTC.

This clonotype appeared a few times. The V call is TRBV12-3 or TRBV12-4, the J call TRBJ2-1; D possibly corresponds to TRBD1 (6 bases). V lost 6 bases and J 9 bases, leaving 15 bases between the germline ends. The CDR3 spans 13 residues. CDR3 sequence: CASSETGTREQFF. CDR3 in DNA: TGTGCCAGCAGCGAAACAGGGACCCGTGAGCAGTTCTTC.

The rearrangement uses TRBV27 and TRBJ2-3, with 11 bases matching TRBD2. Germline V CDR1 and CDR2: MNHEY, SMNVEV (reference sequence). V shed 3 bases and J 4 bases; nucleotides not matched to a gene: 9. CDR3 size: 17 residues. The CDR3 sequence is CASSFQSLAGGSDTQYF. CDR3 DNA sequence: TGTGCCAGCAGTTTCCAATCTCTAGCGGGAGGATCAGATACGCAGTATTTT.

This chain uses TRBV4-1 with TRBJ1-4; TRBD1 agrees at 7 bases. Trimming cost V 0 bases and J 1 base; bases outside gene matches: 2. This CDR3 region has 16 residues. CDR1 and CDR2 (germline): MGHRA, YSYEKL. This CDR3 is CASSQDHRGTNEKLFF. CDR3 coding DNA: TGCGCCAGCAGCCAAGACCACAGGGGAACTAATGAAAAACTGTTTTTT.

This clonotype turned up a few times. This chain connects TRBV29-1 to TRBJ1-2, with no clear D. Germline-derived CDR1 and CDR2 are SQVTM and ANQGSEA. The CDR3 loop spans 14 amino acids. With 0 bases removed from V and 1 base from J, the gap between germline ends came to 9 bases. CDR3 DNA sequence: TGCAGCGTTGAAGATCTGGCGGATAACTATGGCTACACCTTC. Translated: CSVEDLADNYGYTF.

This clonotype appeared a few times. This chain joins TRBV7-8 and TRBJ2-4; 7 positions match TRBD2. The CDR3 consists of 16 residues. J lost 3 bases, V lost 1 base, and 6 bases had no gene match. Germline CDR1 SGHVS, CDR2 FQNEAQ. CDR3 protein: CASSLVGGGGKNIQYF. The CDR3 DNA follows: TGTGCCAGCAGCTTAGTTGGCGGCGGGGGCAAAAACATTCAGTACTTC.

J is TRBJ2-1 and V is TRBV19, with D maybe TRBD2 (6 bases). Germline-derived CDR1 and CDR2 are LNHDA and SQIVND (reference sequence). V was cut by 3 bases and J by 6 bases, with 15 bases left in between. The CDR3 contains 15 residues. In DNA form, the CDR3 reads TGTGCCAGTAGTATTGGGCCCCCAGCGGGCAATGAGCAGTTCTTC. It translates to CASSIGPPAGNEQFF. Full variable domain (missing parts from reference TRBV19 and TRBJ2-1): DGGITQSPKYLFRKEGQNVTLSCEQNLNHDAMYWYRQDPGQGLRLIYYSQIVNDFQKGDIAEGYSVSREKKESFPLTVTSAQKNPTAFYLCASSIGPPAGNEQFFGPGTRLTVL.

This clonotype was counted only a few times. The chain employs TRBV5-1 and TRBJ2-3; TRBD2 aligns across 9 bases. Germline lookup yields CDR1 SGHRS and CDR2 YFSETQ. The V and J ends lost 0 bases and 0 bases, in that order; junction bases with no gene match: 5. This CDR3 is 17 amino acids long. CDR3 region: CASSLAASGESTDTQYF. The CDR3 DNA is TGCGCCAGCAGCTTGGCGGCTAGCGGGGAAAGCACAGATACGCAGTATTTT.

This chain connects TRBV12-3 or TRBV12-4 to TRBJ2-1; a possible D gene is TRBD2 (5 bases). V dropped 10 bases and J dropped 7 bases, with 17 bases sitting between them. This CDR3 has 13 amino acids. The chain's CDR3 is CATRKASWNEQFF. The CDR3 DNA is TGTGCCACCCGAAAGGCTAGCTGGAATGAGCAGTTCTTC.

The rearrangement links TRBV20-1 to TRBJ2-7, with D hard to call. The CDR3 consists of 11 residues. Trimming removed 5 bases from V and 0 bases from J, with 5 bases in between. Looked up from germline, CDR1 is DFQATT and CDR2 is SNEGSKA (reference sequence). Here the CDR3 DNA reads TGCAGTGCTGCGAGCTCCTACGAGCAGTACTTC. Its translation: CSAASSYEQYF.

This clonotype was found once. V usage is TRBV6-1 and J usage is TRBJ2-7; D is unclear. Trimming pared 8 bases from V and 2 bases from J, leaving 13 bases between. Germline CDR1 is MNHNS and CDR2 is SASEGT. The CDR3 has 13 residues. Here the CDR3 reads CASSFSGAYEQYV. CDR3 nucleotide sequence: TGTGCCAGCTCGTTTTCAGGAGCCTACGAGCAGTACGTC.

The chain carries TRBV5-1 and TRBJ2-5, with D possibly matching TRBD1 (6 bases). Between the trimmed V and J ends, which lost 1 base and 3 bases, there was a span of 13 bases. The germline V gene has CDR1 SGHRS and CDR2 YFSETQ. CDR3 length equals 15 residues. The CDR3 sequence is CASSLLGRGEETQYF. The CDR3 DNA follows: TGCGCCAGCAGCTTGTTAGGCAGGGGCGAAGAGACCCAGTACTTC. Combining the CDR3 with reference TRBV5-1 and TRBJ2-5 gives the whole variable domain KAGVTQTPRYLIKTRGQQVTLSCSPISGHRSVSWYQQTPGQGLQFLFEYFSETQRNKGNFPGRFSGRQFSNSRSEMNVSTLELGDSALYLCASSLLGRGEETQYFGPGTRLLVL.

Many counts were recorded for this clonotype. The CDR3 sequence is CASSLTDYIYYGYTF. In DNA, the CDR3 is TGTGCCAGCAGTTTAACAGACTATATTTATTATGGCTACACCTTC. The J gene is TRBJ1-2, the V gene TRBV12-3 or TRBV12-4; the D is unclear. The CDR3 covers 15 residues. V was trimmed by 2 bases and J by 5 bases, leaving 15 bases between them.

The chain joins TRBV12-3 or TRBV12-4 to TRBJ2-5, with 8 bases matching TRBD2. V lost 5 bases to trimming and J lost 1 base; unmatched junction nucleotides: 6. The CDR3 runs 15 residues. The CDR3, as DNA: TGTGCCAGCAGTCAAGAACTAGCGGCCCAAGAGACCCAGTACTTC. It yields the protein CASSQELAAQETQYF.

This sequence joins TRBV10-3 and TRBJ2-3; D uncertain. Looked up from germline, CDR1 is ENHRY and CDR2 is SYGVKD. The CDR3 covers 12 residues. V lost 11 bases to trimming and J lost 3 bases, with 12 bases between them. CDR3 amino acids: CAHGARTDTQYF. In DNA form, the CDR3 reads TGTGCCCATGGAGCGAGGACAGATACGCAGTATTTT.

This clonotype was seen only a few times. V and J are TRBV28 and TRBJ1-1, with TRBD1 matching 10 bases. V lost 3 bases to trimming and J lost 5 bases; unmatched junction nucleotides: 9. The germline V gene encodes CDR1 MDHEN and CDR2 SYDVKM. The CDR3 covers 16 residues. The DNA for the CDR3 is TGTGCCAGCAGTTTGCCGGGACAGGGGAGAAGAACTGAAGCTTTCTTT. Its translation: CASSLPGQGRRTEAFF.

The V call is TRBV12-3 or TRBV12-4, the J call TRBJ2-7; maybe TRBD2 (6 bases). This CDR3 has 15 residues. V was cut by 5 bases and J by 6 bases, with 20 bases left in between. CDR3: CASSLRLDSDSEQYF. Written as DNA, the CDR3 is TGTGCCAGCAGTCTCCGACTAGATAGTGATAGCGAGCAGTACTTC.

This clonotype turned up a few times. V and J are TRBV4-1 and TRBJ2-1; D gene uncertain. CDR3 length: 16 residues. V lost 4 bases, J lost 2 bases, and 15 bases lay in between. Germline loops: CDR1 MGHRA, CDR2 YSYEKL. CDR3 sequence (DNA): TGCGCCAGCAGCCGCGGCGACGCCCTTCCCTACAATGAGCAGTTCTTC. Translating gives CASSRGDALPYNEQFF.

The chain recombines TRBV6-1 with TRBJ2-1; D call uncertain. The CDR3 totals 12 residues. V lost 2 bases and J 10 bases, leaving 9 bases between the germline ends. The germline V gene encodes CDR1 MNHNS and CDR2 SASEGT. The DNA for the CDR3 is TGTGCCAGCAGTGAATCCCTGGGGGAGCAGTTCTTC. It is translated as CASSESLGEQFF.

This clonotype has a handful of counts. The V call is TRBV20-1, the J call TRBJ2-3; 10 positions agree with TRBD2. V gave up 6 bases and J gave up 5 bases; unmatched junction bases: 8. The CDR3 has 14 residues. Germline V gives CDR1 DFQATT, CDR2 SNEGSKA (reference sequence). CDR3: CSAVSGGQRDTQYF. The CDR3 region has the DNA TGCAGTGCGGTTAGCGGGGGGCAAAGAGATACGCAGTATTTT.

The chain links TRBV11-2 to TRBJ2-3, with 8 bases identical to TRBD2. J gave up 0 bases and V 2 bases, and 10 bases lay outside the gene matches. The CDR3 extends over 18 amino acids. Per germline, CDR1 SGHAT and CDR2 FQNNGV. CDR3 sequence (DNA): TGTGCCAGCAGCTTATATCAGCGGGGGACTCCTAGCACAGATACGCAGTATTTT. This translates into CASSLYQRGTPSTDTQYF.